The present entry profiles one TCR beta chain with its context. Its antigen is unknown. The CDR3 has 11 amino acids. Germline CDR1 reads SQVTM; CDR2 reads ANQGSEA. V was pared by 8 bases and J by 7 bases, with 6 bases of the junction left unmatched. The data are from a study of shared clonotypes between healthy human individuals. Study in general: There were three CD4 naive, three CD4 memory, two CD8 naive and one CD8 memory plates per donor.

Each cell subset's genomic DNA was divided evenly among several immunoSEQ plates. Produced via immunoSEQ multiplex PCR; TCRdb's table is partial and in-frame only. The sample lists some 2,100,000 clones; 85% to 95% were seen once. Findings and caveats of the study: Sequencing depth was predicted to influence how clonotypes are shared among donors.

Positively selected for CCR7, the CD45RO-negative cells used as naive CD8 cells excluded terminally differentiated effector memory CD45RA+ cells. The sequence was obtained from a young man in good health. Some clones in this sample may be carry-over from other donors' samples. Sequenced: naive CD8+ T cells from PBMCs. V and J are TRBV29-1 and TRBJ1-2; 8 positions match TRBD1. The CDR3 region has the DNA TGCAGCTGCAGGGGGCAGCGTGGCTACACCTTC. Amino acid sequence: CSCRGQRGYTF.